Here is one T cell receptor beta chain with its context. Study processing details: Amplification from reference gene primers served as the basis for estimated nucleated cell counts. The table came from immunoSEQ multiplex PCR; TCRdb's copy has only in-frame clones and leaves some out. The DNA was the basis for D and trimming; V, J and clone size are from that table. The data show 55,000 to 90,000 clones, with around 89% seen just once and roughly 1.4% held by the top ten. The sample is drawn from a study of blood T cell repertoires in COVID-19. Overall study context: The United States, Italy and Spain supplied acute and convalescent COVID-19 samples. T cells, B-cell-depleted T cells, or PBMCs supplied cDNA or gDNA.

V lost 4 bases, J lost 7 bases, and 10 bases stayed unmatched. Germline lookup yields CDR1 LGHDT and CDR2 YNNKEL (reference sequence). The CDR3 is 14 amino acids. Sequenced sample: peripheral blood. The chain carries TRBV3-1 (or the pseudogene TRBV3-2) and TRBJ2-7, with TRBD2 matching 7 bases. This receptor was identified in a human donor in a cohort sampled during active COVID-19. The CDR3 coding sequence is TGTGCCAGCAGCCTTCGTTACGCGGGAGATGAGCAGTACTTC. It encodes CASSLRYAGDEQYF.